Below, one T cell receptor (beta chain) is given with its context. The data stem from a study of blood T cell repertoires in COVID-19. Study as a whole: There were acute and convalescent COVID-19 samples, and they came from the United States, Italy and Spain. From T cells, B-cell-depleted T cells, or PBMCs came the material, which was cDNA or gDNA.

The germline CDR1 and CDR2 sequences are LGHNA and YSLEER. The length of the CDR3 is 13 residues. With V trimmed by 2 bases and J by 8 bases, 4 bases remained unmatched. In the authors' methods: Estimated nucleated cell counts came from reference gene primer amplification. Sequenced by immunoSEQ multiplex PCR; TCRdb stores in-frame clones only, minus some. That table is the source of V, J and clone size, and D and trimming were worked out from the DNA. The sample lists some 150,000 clones; around 87% were seen once. The V gene is TRBV4-3, the J gene TRBJ2-5; TRBD1 agrees at 8 bases. Sequencing input: peripheral blood. This clonotype originated in a man aged 45-60 years with active COVID-19. In DNA, the CDR3 is TGCGCCAGCAGCCAACGGACAGGGACAACCCAGTACTTC. It translates to CASSQRTGTTQYF.